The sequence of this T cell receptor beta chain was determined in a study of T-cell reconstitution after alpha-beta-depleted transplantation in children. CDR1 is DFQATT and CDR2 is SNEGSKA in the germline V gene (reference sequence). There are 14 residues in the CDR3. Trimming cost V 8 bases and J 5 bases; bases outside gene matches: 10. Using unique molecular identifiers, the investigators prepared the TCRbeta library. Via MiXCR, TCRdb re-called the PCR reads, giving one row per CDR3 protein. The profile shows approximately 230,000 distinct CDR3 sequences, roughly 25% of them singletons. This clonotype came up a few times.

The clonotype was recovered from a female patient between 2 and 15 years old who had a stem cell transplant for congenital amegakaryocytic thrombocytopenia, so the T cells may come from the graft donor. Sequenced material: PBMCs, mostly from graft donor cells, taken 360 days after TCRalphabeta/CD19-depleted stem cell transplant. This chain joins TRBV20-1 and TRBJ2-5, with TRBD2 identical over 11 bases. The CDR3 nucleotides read TGCAGTTCTAAGACTAGCGGGGATCTGGAGACCCAGTACTTC. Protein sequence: CSSKTSGDLETQYF.